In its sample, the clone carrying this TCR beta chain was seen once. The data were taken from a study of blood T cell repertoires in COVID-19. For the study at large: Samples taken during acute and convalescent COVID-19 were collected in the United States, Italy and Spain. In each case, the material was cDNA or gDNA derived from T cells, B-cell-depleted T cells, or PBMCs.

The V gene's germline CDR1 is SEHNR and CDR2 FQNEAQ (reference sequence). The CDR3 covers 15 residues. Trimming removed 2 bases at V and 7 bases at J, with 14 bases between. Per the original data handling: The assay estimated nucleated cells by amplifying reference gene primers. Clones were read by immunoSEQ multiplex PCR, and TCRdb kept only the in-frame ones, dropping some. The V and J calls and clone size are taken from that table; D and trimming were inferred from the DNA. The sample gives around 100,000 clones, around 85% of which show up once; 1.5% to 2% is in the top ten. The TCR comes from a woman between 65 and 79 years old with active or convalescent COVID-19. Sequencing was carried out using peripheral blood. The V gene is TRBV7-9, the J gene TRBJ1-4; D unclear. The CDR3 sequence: CASSLSPRRVEKLFF. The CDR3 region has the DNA TGTGCCAGCAGCTTATCGCCCCGCCGGGTTGAAAAACTGTTTTTT.